This TCR beta chain was found in a study of PD-1 blockade in mismatch repair-deficient tumors. Turning to the study itself: Enrolled about 2012-2016, patients had progressing, pretreated mismatch repair-deficient cancers of around 12 types. Whole-study results and caveats: Tumor-resident clones, often undetectable pretreatment in blood, expanded then contracted after pembrolizumab.

Germline V gene data show CDR1 as SGHAT and CDR2 as FQNNGV. CDR3 length: 15 residues. V lost 1 base and J lost 4, with 13 bases in between. To note about this clone: What it recognizes is unknown.

Only in-frame clones appear in the TCRdb table, and some are missing; sequencing was by immunoSEQ multiplex PCR. The data hold under 95,000 clones, with over 75% observed a single time. All patients were mismatch repair deficient, assessed by either PCR or immunohistochemistry. TCRs were sequenced from a few patients responding to pembrolizumab. The chain recombines TRBV11-2 with TRBJ1-1; possible D gene TRBD1, 5 bases. The clonotype originates from an adult with mismatch repair-deficient cancer. This sample comprised peripheral blood, obtained 12 weeks after starting pembrolizumab. This CDR3 reads CASSLGRSQGTEAFF. The DNA of the CDR3 is TGTGCCAGCAGCTTAGGCCGTAGCCAGGGCACTGAAGCTTTCTTT.